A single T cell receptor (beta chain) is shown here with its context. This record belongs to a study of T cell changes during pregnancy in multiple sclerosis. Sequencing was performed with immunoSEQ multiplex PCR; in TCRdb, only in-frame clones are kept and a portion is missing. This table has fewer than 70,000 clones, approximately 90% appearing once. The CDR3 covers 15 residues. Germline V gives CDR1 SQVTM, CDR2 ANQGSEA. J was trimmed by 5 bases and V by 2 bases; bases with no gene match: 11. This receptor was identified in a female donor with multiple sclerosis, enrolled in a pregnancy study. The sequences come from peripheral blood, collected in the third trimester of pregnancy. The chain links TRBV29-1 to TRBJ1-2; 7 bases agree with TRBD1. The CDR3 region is CSVETLRTGTYGYTF. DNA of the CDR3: TGCAGCGTTGAAACCCTCAGGACAGGCACTTATGGCTACACCTTC.